A single sample is the source of the 5 T cell receptor beta chains below, sequenced in a study of OX40 agonist ivuxolimab in advanced cancers. Clones were sequenced by immunoSEQ multiplex PCR, and TCRdb holds only the in-frame ones, with some missing. The table lists 98,000 or so clones, approximately 80% of them singletons, with roughly 1.6% in the top ten. The material was CD4+ or CD8+ T cells sorted from blood, obtained in a trial of the OX40 agonist ivuxolimab. The receptor set was obtained from an adult with an advanced solid tumor such as melanoma, head and neck, liver or kidney cancer.

The V call is TRBV10-2, the J call TRBJ1-2; 8 nucleotides agree with TRBD1. Germline V gene lookup returns CDR1 WSHSY and CDR2 SAAADI. The CDR3 extends over 15 amino acids. The V segment lost 8 bases and the J segment 0 bases; nucleotides outside the gene matches: 8. The chain's CDR3 is CASGDRGPANYGYTF. DNA for the CDR3: TGCGCCAGCGGAGACAGGGGCCCAGCTAACTATGGCTACACCTTC.

This clone has only a few counts. The chain carries TRBV5-8 and TRBJ2-5; 9 bases agree with TRBD1. With V trimmed by 3 bases and J by 5 bases, 11 bases remained unmatched. The germline gives CDR1 SGHTS, CDR2 YDEGEE. This CDR3 is 16 amino acids long. This CDR3 is CASSWTGVVVGETQYF. The CDR3 nucleotides read TGTGCCAGCAGCTGGACAGGGGTGGTTGTCGGCGAGACCCAGTACTTC.

The chain is built from TRBV7-6 and TRBJ2-2, with 12 nucleotides matching TRBD2. The trim removed 4 bases at V and 1 base at J, leaving 7 bases unmatched. Germline V gives CDR1 SGHVS, CDR2 FNYEAQ. This CDR3 is built from 18 residues. CDR3 loop: CASSSRLAGGMNTGELFF. Written as DNA, the CDR3 is TGTGCCAGCAGCTCGCGGCTAGCGGGGGGGATGAACACCGGGGAGCTGTTTTTT.

This clone came up once. The chain uses TRBV30 and TRBJ2-3; D might be TRBD2 (6 bases). Trimming took off 4 bases at V and 5 bases at J, with 13 bases between the two ends. The CDR3 totals 13 residues. Germline CDR1 and CDR2: GTSNPN and SVGIG (reference sequence). The CDR3 nucleotides read TGTGCCTGGACCAAACGGAGGGGAGATACGCAGTATTTT. Translated: CAWTKRRGDTQYF. Full variable domain (outside the CDR3, taken from reference TRBV30 and TRBJ2-3): SQTIHQWPATLVQPVGSPLSLECTVEGTSNPNLYWYRQAAGRGLQLLFYSVGIGQISSEVPQNLSASRPQDRQFILSSKKLLLSDSGFYLCAWTKRRGDTQYFGPGTRLTVL.

The rearrangement uses TRBV6-6 and TRBJ2-3, with D possibly TRBD2 on 6 matching bases. CDR3 length: 15 amino acids. Trimming took 0 bases from V and 1 from J, leaving 8 bases between them. Germline loops: CDR1 MNHNY, CDR2 SVGAGI (reference sequence). CDR3 bases: TGTGCCAGCAGTTACTCGCGGGGTCGCACAGATACGCAGTATTTT. Its protein product is CASSYSRGRTDTQYF.